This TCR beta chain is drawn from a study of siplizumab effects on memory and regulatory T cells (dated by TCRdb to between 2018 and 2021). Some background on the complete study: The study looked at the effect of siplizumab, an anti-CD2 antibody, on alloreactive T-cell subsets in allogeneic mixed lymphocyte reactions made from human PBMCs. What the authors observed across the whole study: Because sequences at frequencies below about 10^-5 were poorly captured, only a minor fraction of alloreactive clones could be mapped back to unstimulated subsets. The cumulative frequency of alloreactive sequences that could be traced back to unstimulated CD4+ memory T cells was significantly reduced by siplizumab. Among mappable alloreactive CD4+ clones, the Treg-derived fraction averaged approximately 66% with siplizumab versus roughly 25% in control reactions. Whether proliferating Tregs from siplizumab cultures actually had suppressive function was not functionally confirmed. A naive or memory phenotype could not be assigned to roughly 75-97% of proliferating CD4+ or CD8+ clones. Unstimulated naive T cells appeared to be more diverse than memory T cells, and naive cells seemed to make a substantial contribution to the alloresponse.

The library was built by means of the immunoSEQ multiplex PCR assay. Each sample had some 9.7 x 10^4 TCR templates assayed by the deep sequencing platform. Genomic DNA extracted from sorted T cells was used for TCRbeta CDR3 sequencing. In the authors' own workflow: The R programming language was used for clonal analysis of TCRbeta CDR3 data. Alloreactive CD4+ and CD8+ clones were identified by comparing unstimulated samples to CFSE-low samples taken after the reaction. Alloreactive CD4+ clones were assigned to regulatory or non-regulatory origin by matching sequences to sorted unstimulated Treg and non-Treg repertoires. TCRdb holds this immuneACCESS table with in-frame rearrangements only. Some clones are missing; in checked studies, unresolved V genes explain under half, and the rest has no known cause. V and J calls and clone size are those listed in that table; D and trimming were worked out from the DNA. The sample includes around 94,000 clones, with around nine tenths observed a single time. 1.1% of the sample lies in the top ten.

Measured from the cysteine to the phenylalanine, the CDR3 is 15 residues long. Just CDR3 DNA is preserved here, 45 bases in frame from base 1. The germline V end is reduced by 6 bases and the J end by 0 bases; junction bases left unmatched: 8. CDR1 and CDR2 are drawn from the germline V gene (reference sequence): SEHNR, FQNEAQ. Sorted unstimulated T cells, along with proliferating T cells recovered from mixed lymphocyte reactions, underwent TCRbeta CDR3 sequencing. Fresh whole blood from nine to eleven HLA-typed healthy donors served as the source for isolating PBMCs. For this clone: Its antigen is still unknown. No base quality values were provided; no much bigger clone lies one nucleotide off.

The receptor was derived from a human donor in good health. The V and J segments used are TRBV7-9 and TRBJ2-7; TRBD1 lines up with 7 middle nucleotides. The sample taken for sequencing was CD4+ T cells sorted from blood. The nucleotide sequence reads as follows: TGTGCCAGCAGAATCACGACAGGGAGCTCCTACGAGCAGTACTTC. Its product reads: CASRITTGSSYEQYF.